Sequencing of this TCR beta chain was carried out in a study of early T cells in non-severe SARS-CoV-2 infection. MiXCR was run by TCRdb on the 5' RACE reads, yielding one entry per CDR3 protein. Of around 63,000 distinct CDR3 sequences listed, about a tenth are singletons. In germline, CDR1 is SGDLS, CDR2 YYNGEE. This CDR3 has 15 residues. V shed 1 base and J 5 bases; nucleotides not matched to a gene: 7. The TCR originated in an adult who was a healthcare worker with PCR-confirmed SARS-CoV-2 infection or an uninfected control (not recorded which). Specimen: whole blood, collected at baseline. This chain connects TRBV9 to TRBJ2-3; TRBD1 matches 7 bases. The CDR3 is CASSVQTGAEDTQYF. CDR3 nucleotide sequence: TGTGCCAGCAGCGTACAAACAGGGGCAGAAGATACGCAGTATTTT.